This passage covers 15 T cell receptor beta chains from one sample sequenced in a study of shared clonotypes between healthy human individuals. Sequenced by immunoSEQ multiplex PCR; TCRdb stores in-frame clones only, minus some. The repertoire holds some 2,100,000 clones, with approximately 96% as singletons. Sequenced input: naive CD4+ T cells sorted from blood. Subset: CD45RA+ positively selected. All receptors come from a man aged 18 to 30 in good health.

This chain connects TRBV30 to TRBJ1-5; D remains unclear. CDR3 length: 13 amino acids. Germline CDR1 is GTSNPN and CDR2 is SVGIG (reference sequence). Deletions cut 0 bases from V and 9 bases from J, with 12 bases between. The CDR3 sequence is CAWSVEVPGPQHF. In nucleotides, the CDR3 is TGTGCCTGGAGTGTGGAGGTCCCGGGGCCCCAGCATTTT. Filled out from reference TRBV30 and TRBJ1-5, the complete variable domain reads SQTIHQWPATLVQPVGSPLSLECTVEGTSNPNLYWYRQAAGRGLQLLFYSVGIGQISSEVPQNLSASRPQDRQFILSSKKLLLSDSGFYLCAWSVEVPGPQHFGDGTRLSIL.

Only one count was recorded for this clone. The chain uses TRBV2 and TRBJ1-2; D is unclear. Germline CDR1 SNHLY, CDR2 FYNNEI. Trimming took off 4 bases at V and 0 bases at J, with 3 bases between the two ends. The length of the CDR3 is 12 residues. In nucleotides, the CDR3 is TGTGCCAGCAGTGCCCCTAACTATGGCTACACCTTC. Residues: CASSAPNYGYTF.

The CDR3 protein is CASSLGGQGAGNEQFF. The CDR3 DNA reads TGTGCCAGCAGCTTGGGTGGACAGGGGGCAGGCAATGAGCAGTTCTTC. This rearrangement joins TRBV5-6 to TRBJ2-1; 11 bases line up with TRBD1. Trimming removed 0 bases from V and 6 bases from J; junction bases left unmatched: 5. The CDR3 runs 16 residues. The V gene's germline CDR1 is SGHDT and CDR2 YYEEEE.

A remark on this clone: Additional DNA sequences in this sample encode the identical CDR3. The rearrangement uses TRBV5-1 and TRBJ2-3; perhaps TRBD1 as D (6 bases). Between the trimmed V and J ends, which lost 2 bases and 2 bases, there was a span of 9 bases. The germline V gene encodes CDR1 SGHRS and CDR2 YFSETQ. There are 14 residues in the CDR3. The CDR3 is CASSFDRNTDTQYF. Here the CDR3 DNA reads TGCGCCAGCAGCTTTGACAGGAACACAGATACGCAGTATTTT.

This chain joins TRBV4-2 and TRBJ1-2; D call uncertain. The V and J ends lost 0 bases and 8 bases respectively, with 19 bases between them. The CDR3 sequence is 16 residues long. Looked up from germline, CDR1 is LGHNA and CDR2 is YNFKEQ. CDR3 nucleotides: TGTGCCAGCAGCCAAGAAAGCGCCAGCCCCCAGGAGGGCTACACCTTC. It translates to CASSQESASPQEGYTF.

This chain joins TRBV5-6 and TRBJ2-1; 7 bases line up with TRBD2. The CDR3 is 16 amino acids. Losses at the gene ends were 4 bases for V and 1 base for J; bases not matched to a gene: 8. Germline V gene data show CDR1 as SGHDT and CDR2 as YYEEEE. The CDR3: CASSPQVSGSYNEQFF. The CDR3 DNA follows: TGTGCCAGCAGCCCCCAGGTTAGCGGGTCCTACAATGAGCAGTTCTTC.

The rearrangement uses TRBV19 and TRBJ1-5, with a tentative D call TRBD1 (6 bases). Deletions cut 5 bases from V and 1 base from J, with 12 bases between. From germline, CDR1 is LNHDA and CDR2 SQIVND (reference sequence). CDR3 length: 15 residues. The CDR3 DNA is TGTGCCAGTAGTCCTATGAGGGGGAGCAATCAGCCCCAGCATTTT. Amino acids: CASSPMRGSNQPQHF.

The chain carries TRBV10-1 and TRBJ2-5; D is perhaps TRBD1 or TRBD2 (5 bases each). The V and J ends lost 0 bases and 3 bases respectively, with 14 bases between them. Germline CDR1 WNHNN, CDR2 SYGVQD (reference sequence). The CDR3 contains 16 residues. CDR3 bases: TGCGCCAGCAGTGAGTCGAGGGGACCCAGCAAAGAGACCCAGTACTTC. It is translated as CASSESRGPSKETQYF.

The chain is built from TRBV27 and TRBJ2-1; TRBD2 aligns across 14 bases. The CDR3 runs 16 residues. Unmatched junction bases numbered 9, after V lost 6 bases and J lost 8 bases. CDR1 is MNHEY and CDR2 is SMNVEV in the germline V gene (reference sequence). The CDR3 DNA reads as TGTGCCAGCAGACTTACCGGGACTAGCGGGAGTTATGAGCAGTTCTTC. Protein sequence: CASRLTGTSGSYEQFF.

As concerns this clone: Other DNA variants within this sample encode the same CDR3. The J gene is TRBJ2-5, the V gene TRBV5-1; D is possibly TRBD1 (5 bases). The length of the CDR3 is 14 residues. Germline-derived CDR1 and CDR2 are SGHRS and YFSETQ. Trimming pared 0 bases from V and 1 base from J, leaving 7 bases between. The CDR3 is CASSLVGAQETQYF. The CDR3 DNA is TGCGCCAGCAGCTTGGTAGGGGCCCAAGAGACCCAGTACTTC.

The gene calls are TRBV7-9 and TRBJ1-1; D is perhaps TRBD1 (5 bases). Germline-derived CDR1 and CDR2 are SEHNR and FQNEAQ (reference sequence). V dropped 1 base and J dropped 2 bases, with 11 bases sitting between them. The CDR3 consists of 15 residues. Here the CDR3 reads CASSLEWTPNTEAFF. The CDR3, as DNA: TGTGCCAGCAGCTTAGAGTGGACACCTAACACTGAAGCTTTCTTT. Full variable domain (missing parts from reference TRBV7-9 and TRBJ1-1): DTGVSQNPRHKITKRGQNVTFRCDPISEHNRLYWYRQTLGQGPEFLTYFQNEAQLEKSRLLSDRFSAERPKGSFSTLEIQRTEQGDSAMYLCASSLEWTPNTEAFFGQGTRLTVV.

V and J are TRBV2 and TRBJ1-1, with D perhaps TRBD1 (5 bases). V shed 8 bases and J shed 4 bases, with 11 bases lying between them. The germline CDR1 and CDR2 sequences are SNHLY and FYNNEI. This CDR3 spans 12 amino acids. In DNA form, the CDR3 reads TGTGCCAGCCGACAGTTAAGCACTGAAGCTTTCTTT. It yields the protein CASRQLSTEAFF. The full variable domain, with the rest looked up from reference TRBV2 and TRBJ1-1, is EPEVTQTPSHQVTQMGQEVILRCVPISNHLYFYWYRQILGQKVEFLVSFYNNEISEKSEIFDDQFSVERPDGSNFTLKIRSTKLEDSAMYFCASRQLSTEAFFGQGTRLTVV.

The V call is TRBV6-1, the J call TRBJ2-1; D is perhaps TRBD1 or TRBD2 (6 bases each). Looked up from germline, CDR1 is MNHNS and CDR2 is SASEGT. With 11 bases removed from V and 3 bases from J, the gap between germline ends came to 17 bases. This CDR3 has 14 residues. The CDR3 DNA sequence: TGTGCCGGATCCTTGGGGGGCGTCTACAATGAGCAGTTCTTC. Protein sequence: CAGSLGGVYNEQFF.

CDR3 nucleotides: TGTGCCAGCGGGGACAGGAACACCGGGGAGCTGTTTTTT. Protein product: CASGDRNTGELFF. The chain joins TRBV7-2 to TRBJ2-2; 7 bases are shared with TRBD1. Trimming removed 8 bases from V and 1 base from J; junction bases left unmatched: 1. Germline V CDR1 and CDR2: SGHTA, FQGNSA. CDR3 size: 13 residues.

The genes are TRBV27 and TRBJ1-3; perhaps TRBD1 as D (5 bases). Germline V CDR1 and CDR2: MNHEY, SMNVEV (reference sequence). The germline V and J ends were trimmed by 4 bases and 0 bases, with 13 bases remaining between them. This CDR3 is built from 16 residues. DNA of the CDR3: TGTGCCAGCAGTTCATTGGGACCGATCTCTGGAAACACCATATATTTT. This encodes CASSSLGPISGNTIYF.